These 5 T cell receptor beta chains were all obtained from the same sample, sequenced in a study of T cell responses to AZD1222 COVID-19 vaccine. Assay: immunoSEQ multiplex PCR; the TCRdb copy retains only in-frame clones and omits some. The repertoire includes some 110,000 clones, 88% of them detected once, and about 8.7% sits in the top ten. Sequences were derived from peripheral blood, sampled on day 0 of AZD1222 vaccination. The receptors derive from an adult in good health.

The CDR3: CASSPRWQGSQPQHF. The CDR3 coding sequence is TGTGCCAGCAGTCCAAGGTGGCAGGGAAGTCAGCCCCAGCATTTT. The chain is built from TRBV2 and TRBJ1-5; TRBD1 is a possible D gene (5 bases). CDR1 SNHLY and CDR2 FYNNEI come from the germline V gene. V lost 5 bases and J 6 bases, leaving 17 bases between the germline ends. The CDR3 totals 15 residues. The variable domain in full, completed from reference TRBV2 and TRBJ1-5, reads EPEVTQTPSHQVTQMGQEVILRCVPISNHLYFYWYRQILGQKVEFLVSFYNNEISEKSEIFDDQFSVERPDGSNFTLKIRSTKLEDSAMYFCASSPRWQGSQPQHFGDGTRLSIL.

The chain has TRBV4-1 and TRBJ1-1, with a weak D call TRBD1 (6 bases). The CDR3 sequence is 14 residues long. The V end lost 2 bases, the J end lost 4 bases, and 11 bases lay between the germline ends. Germline CDR1 and CDR2: MGHRA and YSYEKL. Written as DNA, the CDR3 is TGCGCCAGCAGCCAAACGGACAGAGTCACTGAAGCTTTCTTT. Amino acid sequence: CASSQTDRVTEAFF.

The V and J genes are TRBV6-2 or TRBV6-3 and TRBJ1-6, with D possibly matching TRBD1 (5 bases). Trimming removed 6 bases from V and 14 bases from J, with 17 bases in between. The CDR3 extends over 13 amino acids. Germline loops: CDR1 MNHEY, CDR2 SVGEGT. The CDR3 protein is CASSYTTGLTLHF. DNA for the CDR3: TGTGCCAGCAGCTATACTACAGGCCTCACCCTCCACTTT.

This chain joins TRBV6-5 and TRBJ2-1, with 8 positions matching TRBD1. V lost 2 bases, J lost 10 bases, and 13 bases stayed unmatched. Germline CDR1 is MNHEY and CDR2 is SVGAGI. This CDR3 has 16 residues. CDR3 sequence (DNA): TGTGCCAGCAGTTACCCAACAGGGCAGGGGGCAAGGGAGCAGTTCTTC. It codes for CASSYPTGQGAREQFF.

The V gene is TRBV4-2, the J gene TRBJ1-3; TRBD1 aligns across 9 bases. The CDR3 loop spans 17 amino acids. Trimming at V came to 0 bases and at J to 2 bases, leaving 5 bases not matched to a gene. Germline V CDR1 and CDR2: LGHNA, YNFKEQ. Written as DNA, the CDR3 is TGTGCCAGCAGCCAAGATAGACAGGGGGGTCCTGGAAACACCATATATTTT. This encodes CASSQDRQGGPGNTIYF.